Below, one TCR beta chain is given with its context. Its antigen is as yet unknown. This CDR3 is built from 15 residues. The V end lost 8 bases, the J end lost 0 bases, and 14 bases lay between the germline ends. CDR1 is MNHNY and CDR2 is SVGAGI in the germline V gene (reference sequence). This record comes from a study of cytomegalovirus exposure and HLA in healthy donors. Study observations and caveats: When analyzed later, a missense DCLRE1C variant was found to be linked to TCR beta V- and J-gene trimming. Per a later analysis, HLA-associated TCR beta chains showed more clonal expansion than other, equally common TCR beta chains. Reports state that TCR beta sequences accurately predicted most subjects' HLA-A and HLA-B alleles. The study designated 150 or so TCR beta chains cytomegalovirus-associated.

PCR used 60 Vbeta primers and 13 Jbeta primers. The repertoire was sequenced with immunoSEQ multiplex PCR; TCRdb's copy has only in-frame clones and lacks some. The sample comprises 110,000 to 150,000 clones, 65% to 75% of which are singletons, and roughly 4% rests with the top ten. The sequence came from a man aged 60 to 75 in good health and CMV-seronegative. Sequenced: PBMCs. The chain employs TRBV6-6 and TRBJ1-3; D unresolved. The CDR3 loop is CASAYPQRSGNTIYF. The CDR3 DNA sequence: TGTGCCAGCGCCTATCCCCAGCGCTCTGGAAACACCATATATTTT.